This T cell receptor (beta chain) was identified during a study of cytomegalovirus exposure and HLA in healthy donors. Broader study findings: The classifier reportedly diagnosed cytomegalovirus status with high sensitivity and specificity. Researchers reported from a later analysis that most CMV-associated TCR beta chains appeared HLA-restricted. In a later analysis, productive TCRs from donors in an Asian-associated ancestry cluster reportedly carried fewer N-insertions than the cohort mean. Cytomegalovirus association was assigned to about 150 TCR beta chains.

Details on this clone: As yet, its antigen is unknown.

PCR primers comprised 60 Vbeta and 13 Jbeta primers. Profiling relied on immunoSEQ multiplex PCR, and the TCRdb table lists in-frame clones only, not all of them. The repertoire holds under 250,000 clones, with around four fifths as singletons. The CDR3 has 13 residues. CDR1 is SGDLS and CDR2 is YYNGEE in the germline V gene. The V end lost 3 bases, the J end lost 5 bases, and 11 bases lay between the germline ends. This TCR came from a male donor in good health and CMV-seronegative. The source material was PBMCs. The chain combines TRBV9 with TRBJ2-5; maybe TRBD2 (6 bases). CDR3 in amino acids: CASSGGAGETQYF. DNA for the CDR3: TGTGCCAGCAGCGGAGGGGCGGGGGAGACCCAGTACTTC.